In this sample, the clone carrying this T cell receptor (beta chain) turned up a few times. Antigen specificity is unknown. TCRdb processed the 5' RACE reads anew with MiXCR; each CDR3 protein has one entry. The data contain roughly 370,000 distinct CDR3 sequences, around 22% of them singletons. The data are from a study of CD8 T cells in ankylosing spondylitis. Study-wide points: As for the disease-linked clones, they showed a CD8+ phenotype and occurred at relatively low frequencies in peripheral blood. Earlier literature documents some of the motif variants in reactive arthritis synovial fluid and blood. What seemed typical of ankylosing spondylitis blood was a TCR beta motif built from eight highly homologous variants. Matched synovial fluid from ankylosing spondylitis patients was reported to be enriched for disease-linked clones.

The germline V and J ends were trimmed by 1 base and 6 bases, with 13 bases remaining between them. Germline assignment: CDR1 SGHTA and CDR2 FQGNSA. There are 14 residues in the CDR3. The gene calls are TRBV7-2 and TRBJ2-7; possible D gene TRBD2, 5 bases. Source material: blood, either unsorted or a sorted T cell fraction (not recorded which). The source is a male donor with ankylosing spondylitis. CDR3 region: CASSLGGPNSEQYF. The CDR3 nucleotides are TGTGCCAGCAGCTTAGGAGGGCCAAACTCCGAGCAGTACTTC.